These T cell receptor beta chains were read from a single sample in a study of CD8 T cells in Susac syndrome. TCRdb fed the immunoSEQ multiplex PCR reads into MiXCR, producing one record per CDR3 protein. The data contain roughly 200,000 distinct CDR3 sequences, around 94% of them singletons. Sequenced material: CD4+ T cells from PBMCs. Every receptor here comes from a human donor with Susac syndrome. CDR3s include the opening cysteine and the closing phenylalanine or tryptophan. The D gene is left open where the match is weak. Some rows have no size entry. The others give once, few or many, or a class for an expanded clone.

v_gene: TRBV29-1
abundance: once
j_gene: TRBJ2-1
d_gene: NA
CDR3aa: CSVEGSYNEQFF
CDR3nt: TGCAGCGTTGAGGGGTCCTACAATGAGCAGTTCTTC

v_gene: TRBV7-9
abundance: NA
j_gene: TRBJ2-1
d_gene: NA
CDR3aa: CASSLTGSSYNEQFF
CDR3nt: TGTGCCAGCAGCTTAACAGGATCCTCCTACAATGAGCAGTTCTTC

v_gene: TRBV3-1
abundance: NA
j_gene: TRBJ1-2
d_gene: NA
CDR3aa: CASRTLATGNYGYTF
CDR3nt: TGTGCCAGCAGAACTCTTGCTACAGGGAACTATGGCTACACCTTC

v_gene: TRBV23-1
abundance: NA
j_gene: TRBJ2-1
d_gene: NA
CDR3aa: CASSQSSPQGNEQFF
CDR3nt: TGCGCCAGCAGTCAATCTTCCCCACAGGGTAATGAGCAGTTCTTC

v_gene: TRBV7-8
abundance: NA
j_gene: TRBJ2-7
d_gene: NA
CDR3aa: CASSSDGGPYEQYF
CDR3nt: TGTGCCAGCAGCTCGGACGGGGGGCCCTACGAGCAGTACTTC

v_gene: TRBV11-2
abundance: NA
j_gene: TRBJ1-4
d_gene: NA
CDR3aa: CASSMDLNEKLFF
CDR3nt: TGTGCCAGCAGCATGGACCTTAATGAAAAACTGTTTTTT

v_gene: TRBV29-1
abundance: NA
j_gene: TRBJ1-1
d_gene: TRBD1
CDR3aa: CSVGRQGRNTEAFF
CDR3nt: TGCAGCGTCGGAAGACAGGGACGGAACACTGAAGCTTTCTTT

v_gene: TRBV20-1
abundance: NA
j_gene: TRBJ2-3
d_gene: NA
CDR3aa: CSAQGANTDTQYF
CDR3nt: TGCAGTGCGCAAGGGGCTAACACAGATACGCAGTATTTT

v_gene: TRBV7-6
abundance: NA
j_gene: TRBJ2-7
d_gene: TRBD1
CDR3aa: CASSGRRDRESEQYF
CDR3nt: TGTGCCAGCAGCGGACGCCGGGACAGGGAGTCCGAGCAGTACTTC

v_gene: TRBV6-2/TRBV6-3
abundance: NA
j_gene: TRBJ2-1
d_gene: TRBD1
CDR3aa: CASSSSTGGPNNEQFF
CDR3nt: TGTGCCAGCAGCTCCTCAACAGGGGGCCCTAACAATGAGCAGTTCTTC

v_gene: TRBV7-2
abundance: NA
j_gene: TRBJ2-3
d_gene: NA
CDR3aa: CASSLAQRDTQYF
CDR3nt: TGTGCCAGCAGCTTAGCGCAGCGGGATACGCAGTATTTT

v_gene: TRBV6-1
abundance: NA
j_gene: TRBJ2-1
d_gene: NA
CDR3aa: CASSTYGSSSYNEQFF
CDR3nt: TGTGCCAGCAGTACCTATGGGTCGAGCTCCTACAATGAGCAGTTCTTC

v_gene: TRBV28
abundance: NA
j_gene: TRBJ1-1
d_gene: TRBD1
CDR3aa: CASIQGGREAFF
CDR3nt: TGTGCCAGCATCCAGGGGGGGAGGGAAGCTTTCTTT

v_gene: TRBV3-1
abundance: NA
j_gene: TRBJ2-1
d_gene: NA
CDR3aa: CASSSPGDGNYNEQFF
CDR3nt: TGTGCCAGCAGCTCCCCTGGAGACGGGAACTACAATGAGCAGTTCTTC

v_gene: TRBV2
abundance: NA
j_gene: TRBJ1-4
d_gene: NA
CDR3aa: CASSARHNEKLFF
CDR3nt: TGTGCCAGCAGTGCCCGGCATAATGAAAAACTGTTTTTT

v_gene: TRBV20-1
abundance: NA
j_gene: TRBJ1-1
d_gene: NA
CDR3aa: CSAGRTAQNTEAFF
CDR3nt: TGCAGTGCTGGAAGGACAGCCCAAAACACTGAAGCTTTCTTT

v_gene: TRBV18
abundance: NA
j_gene: TRBJ1-5
d_gene: NA
CDR3aa: CASNTGSNQPQHF
CDR3nt: TGTGCCAGCAACACGGGATCAAATCAGCCCCAGCATTTT

v_gene: TRBV18
abundance: once
j_gene: TRBJ2-7
d_gene: TRBD1
CDR3aa: CASSLSGQGNEQYF
CDR3nt: TGTGCCAGCTCACTCTCGGGACAGGGGAACGAGCAGTACTTC

v_gene: TRBV30
abundance: NA
j_gene: TRBJ2-3
d_gene: TRBD2
CDR3aa: CAWSSRGLAGGLPVDTQYF
CDR3nt: TGTGCCTGGAGTTCCCGGGGACTAGCGGGGGGGCTGCCTGTGGATACGCAGTATTTT

v_gene: TRBV5-4
abundance: NA
j_gene: TRBJ2-1
d_gene: TRBD2
CDR3aa: CASSLQPLAGGPGEQFF
CDR3nt: TGTGCCAGCAGCTTACAGCCCCTAGCGGGAGGGCCAGGTGAGCAGTTCTTC

v_gene: TRBV20-1
abundance: NA
j_gene: TRBJ1-1
d_gene: NA
CDR3aa: CSARDRGQGWVTFF
CDR3nt: TGCAGTGCTAGAGATCGCGGCCAGGGGTGGGTAACTTTCTTT

v_gene: TRBV12-3/TRBV12-4
abundance: NA
j_gene: TRBJ2-2
d_gene: NA
CDR3aa: CASSPDYTGELFF
CDR3nt: TGTGCCAGCAGTCCTGACTACACCGGGGAGCTGTTTTTT

v_gene: TRBV10-3
abundance: NA
j_gene: TRBJ2-3
d_gene: TRBD1
CDR3aa: CAIRGGQGPSMGEQYF
CDR3nt: TGTGCCATCAGGGGTGGACAGGGGCCGTCGATGGGTGAGCAGTATTTT

v_gene: TRBV14
abundance: NA
j_gene: TRBJ2-5
d_gene: NA
CDR3aa: CASSHRGEIETQYF
CDR3nt: TGTGCCAGCAGCCATCGAGGGGAAATAGAGACCCAGTACTTC

v_gene: TRBV20-1
abundance: NA
j_gene: TRBJ2-1
d_gene: TRBD2
CDR3aa: CSAKAASGLSSYNEQFF
CDR3nt: TGCAGTGCTAAGGCGGCTAGCGGGTTATCATCCTACAATGAGCAGTTCTTC

v_gene: TRBV20-1
abundance: NA
j_gene: TRBJ2-3
d_gene: TRBD2
CDR3aa: CSATLSGGADTQYF
CDR3nt: TGCAGTGCTACACTTAGCGGGGGGGCAGATACGCAGTATTTT

v_gene: TRBV9
abundance: NA
j_gene: TRBJ1-1
d_gene: NA
CDR3aa: CASSPFHGVRGTNTEAFF
CDR3nt: TGTGCCAGCAGCCCATTCCACGGGGTTCGTGGCACTAACACTGAAGCTTTCTTT

v_gene: TRBV11-2
abundance: NA
j_gene: TRBJ2-1
d_gene: NA
CDR3aa: CASSLDRSGSGSAQFF
CDR3nt: TGTGCCAGCAGCTTAGATCGAAGTGGGAGTGGAAGTGCGCAGTTCTTC

v_gene: TRBV12-3/TRBV12-4
abundance: NA
j_gene: TRBJ2-2
d_gene: NA
CDR3aa: CASSFNMGTGELFF
CDR3nt: TGTGCCAGCAGTTTTAATATGGGGACCGGGGAGCTGTTTTTT

v_gene: TRBV7-4
abundance: NA
j_gene: TRBJ2-7
d_gene: NA
CDR3aa: CASSPPHYEQYF
CDR3nt: TGTGCCAGCAGCCCCCCTCACTACGAGCAGTACTTC

v_gene: TRBV28
abundance: NA
j_gene: TRBJ2-4
d_gene: NA
CDR3aa: CASSFREGAKNIQYF
CDR3nt: TGTGCCAGCAGTTTTCGCGAGGGCGCCAAAAACATTCAGTACTTC

v_gene: TRBV29-1
abundance: NA
j_gene: TRBJ2-1
d_gene: NA
CDR3aa: CSVELTRHNEQFF
CDR3nt: TGCAGCGTTGAATTAACACGCCACAATGAGCAGTTCTTC

v_gene: TRBV20-1
abundance: NA
j_gene: TRBJ1-1
d_gene: NA
CDR3aa: CSARRRGVPEAFF
CDR3nt: TGCAGTGCTAGAAGACGAGGGGTTCCGGAGGCTTTCTTT

v_gene: TRBV19
abundance: NA
j_gene: TRBJ1-1
d_gene: TRBD1
CDR3aa: CASSIPGDSPITEAFF
CDR3nt: TGTGCCAGTAGTATTCCAGGGGACAGCCCGATCACTGAAGCTTTCTTT

v_gene: TRBV5-4
abundance: NA
j_gene: TRBJ2-1
d_gene: NA
CDR3aa: CASSPYDNEQFF
CDR3nt: TGTGCCAGCAGCCCTTACGACAATGAGCAGTTCTTC

v_gene: TRBV15
abundance: NA
j_gene: TRBJ2-2
d_gene: TRBD1
CDR3aa: CATSRDPRDRGAGELFF
CDR3nt: TGTGCCACCAGCAGAGACCCCCGGGACAGGGGAGCCGGGGAGCTGTTTTTT

v_gene: TRBV6-5
abundance: NA
j_gene: TRBJ2-7
d_gene: TRBD2
CDR3aa: CASSYRASGSGGGHEQYF
CDR3nt: TGTGCCAGCAGTTACCGGGCTAGCGGGAGTGGTGGGGGCCACGAGCAGTACTTC

v_gene: TRBV3-1
abundance: NA
j_gene: TRBJ2-4
d_gene: NA
CDR3aa: CASSQDRSGVRYF
CDR3nt: TGTGCCAGCAGCCAAGATCGGTCCGGAGTTAGGTACTTC

v_gene: TRBV20-1
abundance: once
j_gene: TRBJ2-1
d_gene: TRBD2
CDR3aa: CSANSGGTSYNEQFF
CDR3nt: TGCAGTGCTAATAGCGGGGGGACCTCCTACAATGAGCAGTTCTTC

v_gene: TRBV19
abundance: NA
j_gene: TRBJ2-1
d_gene: NA
CDR3aa: CASTSGGTYNEQFF
CDR3nt: TGTGCCAGTACCTCAGGGGGGACCTACAATGAGCAGTTCTTC